The rows below give T cell receptor beta chains drawn from one sample of a study of cytomegalovirus exposure and HLA in healthy donors. TCRdb keeps only in-frame clones here, not all; method: immunoSEQ multiplex PCR. This table has roughly 140,000 clones, around 66% appearing once. The sample consisted of PBMCs. The receptor source for this set is a woman in her twenties or thirties in good health and CMV-seropositive. CDR3s include the opening cysteine and the closing phenylalanine or tryptophan.

cdr3_length,v_call,cdr3_aa
13,TRBV19,CASSPTADQPQHF
15,TRBV6-4,CASSKTSGGYNEQFF
15,TRBV30,CAWSPGTGGLETQYF
15,TRBV9,CASTRAGGSYNEQFF
12,TRBV7-6,CASSLHSGGVFF
15,TRBV30,CAWSVRTISNQPQHF
13,TRBV7-2,CASSITGNTEAFF
15,TRBV7-2,CASSLITGVATEAFF
15,TRBV11-2,CASSLDAGTPGGYTF
15,TRBV30,CAWSPPLGGPGELFF
14,TRBV5-8,CASSGGQLNTEAFF
14,TRBV7-2,CASSSQDLLYEQYF
13,TRBV14,CASSRINKGEQFF
15,TRBV5-4,CASSLARGMNTEAFF